Following are 23 T cell receptor beta chains from one sample sequenced in a study of T cells in Graves' hyperthyroidism and ophthalmopathy. Template material for amplifying TCR beta CDR3 regions consisted of RNA transcripts. TCR CDR3 regions were first amplified by RT-PCR with HTBI primers. TCRdb re-called the multiplex PCR reads with MiXCR, one entry per CDR3 protein. The sample carries 400,000 to 550,000 distinct CDR3 sequences, less than 25% recorded once. Material: blood. Receptor source: a woman in her thirties with Graves' ophthalmopathy.

There are many counts of this clonotype. The CDR3 sequence: CASRRRSYEQYF. DNA of the CDR3: TGTGCCAGCAGGCGGAGATCCTACGAGCAGTACTTC. This rearrangement joins TRBV6-2 or TRBV6-3 to TRBJ2-7, with D unresolved. The CDR3 is made up of 12 amino acids. V dropped 6 bases and J dropped 1 base, with 7 bases sitting between them. Germline CDR1 reads MNHEY; CDR2 reads SVGEGT.

This clonotype was seen only a few times. V and J are TRBV3-1 and TRBJ1-5; TRBD1 agrees at 8 bases. The CDR3 totals 16 residues. Germline V gene data show CDR1 as LGHDT and CDR2 as YNNKEL (reference sequence). The J segment lost 4 bases and the V segment lost 3 bases, leaving 8 bases of the junction unmatched. The CDR3 DNA follows: TGTGCCAGCAGCCACTCTTCACAGGGGGAAAATCAGCCCCAGCATTTT. This translates into CASSHSSQGENQPQHF.

This clonotype was counted between two and nine times. This chain uses TRBV27 with TRBJ2-3, with 7 positions matching TRBD1. Germline trimming cut 4 bases from V and 1 base from J; bases unmatched to any gene: 8. Germline V gene sequence: CDR1 MNHEY, CDR2 SMNVEV (reference sequence). This CDR3 has 16 amino acids. The CDR3 DNA reads TGTGCCAGCAGTTCGGGACAGCTTTTGGGCACAGATACGCAGTATTTT. This sequence encodes CASSSGQLLGTDTQYF.

J is TRBJ1-1 and V is TRBV29-1, with no clear D. Looked up from germline, CDR1 is SQVTM and CDR2 is ANQGSEA. Trimming took 7 bases from V and 3 from J, leaving 15 bases between them. CDR3 length: 13 amino acids. CDR3 region: CSAQTFMDTEAFF. CDR3 DNA sequence: TGCAGCGCCCAAACCTTTATGGACACTGAAGCTTTCTTT.

This clonotype has a count of ten or more. The chain joins TRBV6-1 to TRBJ2-7; 7 nucleotides match TRBD2. The V and J ends lost 5 bases and 7 bases, in that order; junction bases with no gene match: 8. The CDR3 contains 13 residues. The V gene's germline CDR1 is MNHNS and CDR2 SASEGT. CDR3 in DNA: TGTGCCAGCAGTCTAGGACTAGTGGATGAGCAGTACTTC. This sequence encodes CASSLGLVDEQYF.

In its sample, this clonotype was seen many times. This sequence joins TRBV6-1 and TRBJ1-2; TRBD1 matches 8 bases. Germline V gene sequence: CDR1 MNHNS, CDR2 SASEGT. This CDR3 is built from 14 residues. The ends lost 6 bases at V and 2 bases at J; junction bases unmatched: 5. For the CDR3, the DNA is TGTGCCAGCAGGCGGACAGGGCGCAACTATGGCTACACCTTC. Amino acid sequence: CASRRTGRNYGYTF.

At least ten counts were recorded for this clonotype. V gene TRBV28 combines with J gene TRBJ1-1; no clear D. The CDR3 is 16 residues long. Germline CDR1 is MDHEN and CDR2 is SYDVKM. Deletions cut 5 bases from V and 0 bases from J, with 16 bases between. This chain's CDR3 is CASSPSDVFMNTEAFF. CDR3 nucleotides: TGTGCCAGCAGTCCTTCAGATGTATTTATGAACACTGAAGCTTTCTTT.

The CDR3 region is CSVRTSGEQYF. CDR3 nucleotides: TGCAGCGTACGGACCAGCGGCGAGCAGTACTTC. This chain links TRBV29-1 with TRBJ2-7; D is possibly TRBD2 (5 bases). Germline values: CDR1 SQVTM, CDR2 ANQGSEA. V lost 6 bases to trimming and J lost 6 bases, with 12 bases between them. This CDR3 is built from 11 residues.

This clonotype was seen repeatedly, ten times or more. The chain uses TRBV15 and TRBJ1-5; no definite D call. The V gene lost 0 bases and the J gene lost 2 bases, with 14 bases spanning the gap. The CDR3 has 17 residues. The V gene's germline CDR1 is LNHNV and CDR2 YYDKDF (reference sequence). CDR3 sequence (DNA): TGTGCCACCAGCAGAGATGTCGGTGGGGAGGGCAATCAGCCCCAGCATTTT. Protein sequence: CATSRDVGGEGNQPQHF.

The genes are TRBV19 and TRBJ1-1, with D unclear. V was pared by 5 bases and J by 5 bases, with 9 bases between. The germline V gene encodes CDR1 LNHDA and CDR2 SQIVND (reference sequence). The CDR3 is 12 amino acids. The CDR3 nucleotides are TGTGCCAGTAGTTCCACCTGGACTGAAGCTTTCTTT. Protein: CASSSTWTEAFF.

This clonotype has only a few counts. The gene calls are TRBV20-1 and TRBJ2-5; D might be TRBD1 (5 bases). The V end lost 3 bases, the J end lost 2 bases, and 13 bases lay between the germline ends. Germline CDR1 reads DFQATT; CDR2 reads SNEGSKA (reference sequence). This CDR3 has 14 residues. The CDR3 nucleotides read TGCAGTGCTAGTTTACTACAGGCTCAAGAGACCCAGTACTTC. Protein: CSASLLQAQETQYF.

This clonotype showed up many times. J is TRBJ2-7 and V is TRBV6-5; either TRBD1 or TRBD2 may supply D (5 bases each). V was cut by 8 bases and J by 2 bases, with 10 bases left in between. Germline CDR1 MNHEY, CDR2 SVGAGI. The CDR3 loop spans 12 amino acids. CDR3 residues: CASRDLAYEQYF. Here the CDR3 DNA reads TGTGCCAGCCGGGACCTTGCCTACGAGCAGTACTTC.

This clonotype was seen repeatedly, ten times or more. This sequence joins TRBV9 and TRBJ2-5; a weak D match, TRBD2 (5 bases). Looked up from germline, CDR1 is SGDLS and CDR2 is YYNGEE. Trimming removed 0 bases from V and 2 bases from J, with 11 bases in between. The CDR3 totals 15 residues. CDR3 protein: CASSVDTRFQETQYF. Written as DNA, the CDR3 is TGTGCCAGCAGCGTAGACACTAGGTTTCAAGAGACCCAGTACTTC.

There are many counts of this clonotype. The chain carries TRBV4-1 and TRBJ1-5, with 7 bases that match TRBD1. The CDR3 runs 15 residues. Germline values: CDR1 MGHRA, CDR2 YSYEKL. Losses at the gene ends were 3 bases for V and 2 bases for J; bases not matched to a gene: 4. The CDR3 DNA is TGCGCCAGCAGCCATCTTACAGGGGGCAATCAGCCCCAGCATTTT. It translates to CASSHLTGGNQPQHF.

In this sample, this clonotype turned up many times. The chain carries TRBV7-9 and TRBJ2-7; D is undetermined. The CDR3 totals 15 residues. Trimming removed 1 base at V and 2 bases at J, with 12 bases between. Per germline, CDR1 SEHNR and CDR2 FQNEAQ (reference sequence). The CDR3 reads CASSLGRRIPYEQYF. The CDR3 nucleotides read TGTGCCAGCAGCTTAGGACGCCGGATACCCTACGAGCAGTACTTC.

The V and J genes are TRBV27 and TRBJ2-1; either TRBD1 or TRBD2 may fit D (5 bases each). Germline CDR1 is MNHEY and CDR2 is SMNVEV (reference sequence). V lost 3 bases and J 7 bases, leaving 22 bases between the germline ends. The CDR3 loop spans 17 amino acids. This chain's CDR3 is CASSFSHRGPIGNEQFF. CDR3 in DNA: TGTGCCAGCAGTTTTTCCCACCGGGGCCCCATTGGGAATGAGCAGTTCTTC.

This clonotype has just a few counts. A clone one base away is much larger, so this may be a read error. This chain connects TRBV6-1 to TRBJ1-2, with 9 bases aligning to TRBD1. Trimming cost V 8 bases and J 8 bases; bases outside gene matches: 9. CDR3 length equals 13 residues. CDR1 MNHNS and CDR2 SASEGT come from the germline V gene. The CDR3 loop is CASWGQGWRGYTF. CDR3 DNA: TGTGCCAGCTGGGGACAGGGCTGGAGGGGCTACACCTTC.

J is TRBJ2-5 and V is TRBV12-3 or TRBV12-4, with D perhaps TRBD1 (6 bases). The CDR3 runs to 14 residues. Trimming took off 3 bases at V and 5 bases at J, with 13 bases between the two ends. Here the CDR3 DNA reads TGTGCCAGCAGTTTGGGGGCGGCCCGGGAGACCCAGTACTTC. Translating it yields CASSLGAARETQYF.

This clonotype was seen ten or more times. The chain couples TRBV10-3 to TRBJ2-3, with 13 bases that match TRBD2. Germline values: CDR1 ENHRY, CDR2 SYGVKD. This CDR3 contains 17 residues. Germline trimming cut 6 bases from V and 0 bases from J; bases unmatched to any gene: 6. CDR3 protein: CAISRGTSGVSTDTQYF. The CDR3 DNA reads as TGTGCCATCAGCCGGGGGACTAGCGGGGTTAGCACAGATACGCAGTATTTT.

This clonotype was seen more than once but under ten times. CDR3 region: CASSLGWGHNNSYNSPLHF. CDR3 sequence (DNA): TGTGCCAGCAGCTTAGGATGGGGACACAATAACTCCTATAATTCACCCCTCCACTTT. This chain uses TRBV11-2 with TRBJ1-6, with D perhaps matching TRBD1 (6 bases). The CDR3 has 19 residues. V was clipped by 1 base and J by 0 bases, with 16 bases between them. The V gene's germline CDR1 is SGHAT and CDR2 FQNNGV.

In this sample, this clonotype turned up a few times. CDR3 amino acids: CASSPPGGNAAGYTF. CDR3 DNA: TGCGCCAGCAGCCCGCCCGGGGGTAATGCGGCTGGCTACACCTTC. The rearrangement joins TRBV5-1 to TRBJ1-2, with D possibly being TRBD1 (5 bases). The germline CDR1 and CDR2 sequences are SGHRS and YFSETQ. V was trimmed by 4 bases and J by 7 bases, leaving 20 bases between them. The CDR3 consists of 15 residues.

In this sample, this clonotype turned up many times. The chain has TRBV6-5 and TRBJ2-7; perhaps TRBD2 as D (6 bases). The CDR3 totals 17 residues. Trimming took 0 bases from V and 0 from J, leaving 15 bases between them. In germline, CDR1 is MNHEY, CDR2 SVGAGI. The CDR3 DNA is TGTGCCAGCAGTTACTCGAGGGTCAGGGAGGACTCCTACGAGCAGTACTTC. Encoded protein: CASSYSRVREDSYEQYF.

In its sample, this clonotype was seen many times. The genes are TRBV6-1 and TRBJ1-1; TRBD1 aligns across 7 bases. Germline V gives CDR1 MNHNS, CDR2 SASEGT. V dropped 6 bases and J dropped 3; count of bases not matched to a gene: 10. The CDR3 sequence is 15 residues long. For the CDR3, the DNA is TGTGCCAGCAGGCCCCTGTTAGGGGGCTACACTGAAGCTTTCTTT. Translation gives CASRPLLGGYTEAFF.